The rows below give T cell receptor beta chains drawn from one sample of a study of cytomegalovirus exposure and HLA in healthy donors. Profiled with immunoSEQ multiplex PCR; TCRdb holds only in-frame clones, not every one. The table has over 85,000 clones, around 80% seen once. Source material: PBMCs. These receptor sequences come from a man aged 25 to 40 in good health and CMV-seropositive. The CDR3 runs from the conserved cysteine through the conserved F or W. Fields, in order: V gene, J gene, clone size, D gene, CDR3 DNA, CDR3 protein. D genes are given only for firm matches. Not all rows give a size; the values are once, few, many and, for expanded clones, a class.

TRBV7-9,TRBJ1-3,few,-,TGTGCCAGCAGCTTAGTGGGGGCAGACTATGGAAACACCATATATTTT,CASSLVGADYGNTIYF
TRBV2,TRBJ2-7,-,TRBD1,TGTGCCAGCCGGACAGGGACCTACGAGCAGTACTTC,CASRTGTYEQYF
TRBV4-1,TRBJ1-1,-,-,TGCGCCAGCAGCCAAACAGGGAACACTGAAGCTTTCTTT,CASSQTGNTEAFF
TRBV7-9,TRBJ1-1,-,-,TGTGCCAGCATCTTCGGACGGGGTGAAGCTTTCTTT,CASIFGRGEAFF
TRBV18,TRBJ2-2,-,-,TGTGCCAGCTCACCGCAGGATTATAACACCGGGGAGCTGTTTTTT,CASSPQDYNTGELFF
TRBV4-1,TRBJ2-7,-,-,TGCGCCAGCAGCCAAGATGAAGGGGTTAACACCTACGAGCAGTACTTC,CASSQDEGVNTYEQYF
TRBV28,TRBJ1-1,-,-,TGTGCCAGCAGTACGGGAAATCGGAACACTGAAGCTTTCTTT,CASSTGNRNTEAFF
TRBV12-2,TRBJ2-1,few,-,TGTGCAAGTCGCCAAGGCGGGGGGGGTTCCTACAATGAGCAGTTCTTC,CASRQGGGGSYNEQFF
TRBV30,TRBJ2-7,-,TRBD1,TGTGCCTGGAGTCCGACAGGGGATTACGAGCAGTACTTC,CAWSPTGDYEQYF
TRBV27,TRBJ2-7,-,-,TGTGCCAGCAGTCCGGGGATTTACGAGCAGTACTTC,CASSPGIYEQYF
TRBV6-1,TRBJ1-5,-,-,TGTGCCAGCAGTGAAGCGCCGGTGGCGGGGCCCCAGCATTTT,CASSEAPVAGPQHF
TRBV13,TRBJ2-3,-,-,TGTGCCAGCAGCATCCGGGCTAGCGGCACAGATACGCAGTATTTT,CASSIRASGTDTQYF
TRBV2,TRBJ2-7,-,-,TGTGCCAGCAGTGATATTGGGGCCCCGATCTCCTACGAGCAGTACTTC,CASSDIGAPISYEQYF
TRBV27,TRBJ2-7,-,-,TGTGCCAGCAGTTTTGAAGGGGGGGGCTACGAGCAGTACTTC,CASSFEGGGYEQYF
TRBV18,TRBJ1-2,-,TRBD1,TGTGCCAGCTCACCGGGACAGATTTATGGCTACACCTTC,CASSPGQIYGYTF
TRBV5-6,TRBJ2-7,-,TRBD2,TGTGCCAGCAGCTTCCTAGCGGGACGATCCTACGAGCAGTACTTC,CASSFLAGRSYEQYF
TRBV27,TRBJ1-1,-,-,TGTGCCAGCAGTTGGGCGACCAGGGACACTGAAGCTTTCTTT,CASSWATRDTEAFF
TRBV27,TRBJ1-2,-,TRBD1,TGTGCCAGCAGTATATCGGGACAGATCTATGGCTACACCTTC,CASSISGQIYGYTF
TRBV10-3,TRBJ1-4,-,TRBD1,TGTGCCATCAGTGAACGACAGGGGCGGGAAAAACTGTTTTTT,CAISERQGREKLFF
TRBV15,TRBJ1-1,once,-,TGTGCCACCAGCAGAGCGGCGGACACTGAAGCTTTCTTT,CATSRAADTEAFF
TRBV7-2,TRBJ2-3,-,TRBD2,TGTGCCAGCAGCTTAAGTGTTCCAGCGGGGGGAGGGGATACGCAGTATTTT,CASSLSVPAGGGDTQYF
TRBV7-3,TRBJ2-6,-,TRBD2,TGTGCCAGCAGCTTAAGGCTAGCGGGGGGGCCTTTCTCTGGGGCCAACGTCCTGACTTTC,CASSLRLAGGPFSGANVLTF
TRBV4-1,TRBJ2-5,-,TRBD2,TGCGCCAGCAGCCAAGGAGCGGGGGGGTGGGAGACCCAGTACTTC,CASSQGAGGWETQYF
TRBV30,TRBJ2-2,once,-,TGTGCCTGGAGTGGGGGAGTGGGTGGGGAGCTGTTTTTT,CAWSGGVGGELFF
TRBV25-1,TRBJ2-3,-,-,TGTGCCAGCAGTGAGGGACTGGGAACAGATACGCAGTATTTT,CASSEGLGTDTQYF
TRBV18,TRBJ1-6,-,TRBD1,TGTGCCAGCTCACCTTCGCCCGGACAGGGGGAATCACCCCTCCACTTT,CASSPSPGQGESPLHF
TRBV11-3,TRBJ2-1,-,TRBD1,TGTGCCAGCAGTTTACCGGGACAGGGTTTTGGCTATGAGCAGTTCTTC,CASSLPGQGFGYEQFF
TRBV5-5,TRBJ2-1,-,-,TGTGCCAGCAGCAAGGAGGGGGGGCCGTACAATGAGCAGTTCTTC,CASSKEGGPYNEQFF
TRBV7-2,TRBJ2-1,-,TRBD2,TGTGCCAGCAGTGAAGCTCTAAGCGGGGCTTACAATGAGCAGTTCTTC,CASSEALSGAYNEQFF
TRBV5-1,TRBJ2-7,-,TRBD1,TGCGCCAGCAGCCCAACGGGACAGAACTACGAGCAGTACTTC,CASSPTGQNYEQYF
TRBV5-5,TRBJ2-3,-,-,TGTGCCAGCAGCTTTCGTGGGGCCCCCTACACAGATACGCAGTATTTT,CASSFRGAPYTDTQYF
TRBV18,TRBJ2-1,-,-,TGTGCCAGCTCACCAAGAAGATCGACAGCAAGCTCCTACAATGAGCAGTTCTTC,CASSPRRSTASSYNEQFF
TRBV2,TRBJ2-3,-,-,TGTGCCAGCTGTGTAAACCGGTTGGATACGCAGTATTTT,CASCVNRLDTQYF
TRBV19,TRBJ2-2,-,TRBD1,TGTGCCAGTAGTATCGGCAGGGGGTACACCGGGGAGCTGTTTTTT,CASSIGRGYTGELFF
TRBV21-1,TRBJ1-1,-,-,TGTGCCAGCAGCAAAGCCGTTGACGGGCCAGGGGCTTTCTTT,CASSKAVDGPGAFF
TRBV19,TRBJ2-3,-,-,TGTGCCAGTAGTCCACGGGATAGCGGCACAGATACGCAGTATTTT,CASSPRDSGTDTQYF
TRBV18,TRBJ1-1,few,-,TGTGCCAGCTCACCACAGCAGGGAAGTGGATCTGAAGCTTTCTTT,CASSPQQGSGSEAFF
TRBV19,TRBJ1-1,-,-,TGTGCCAGTAGTATCGAGGCCATGAACACTGAAGCTTTCTTT,CASSIEAMNTEAFF
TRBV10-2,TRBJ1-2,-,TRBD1,TGCGCCAGCAGTGAGTCTGCGGGACAGGGTTATGGCTACACCTTC,CASSESAGQGYGYTF
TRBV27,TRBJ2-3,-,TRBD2,TGTGCCAGCAGTTTATTAGCGGGGGGCTTTGATACGCAGTATTTT,CASSLLAGGFDTQYF
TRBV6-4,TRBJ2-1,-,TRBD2,TGTGCCAGCAGTGCCTTAGCGGGGGGCCGGGATGAGCAGTTCTTC,CASSALAGGRDEQFF
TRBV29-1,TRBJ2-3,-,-,TGCAGCGTTGGAATGCGGGGATTTAGCACAGATACGCAGTATTTT,CSVGMRGFSTDTQYF
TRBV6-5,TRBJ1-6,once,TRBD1,TGTGCCAGCAGTTACTCAGGGACAGGGGCTTCACCCCTCCACTTT,CASSYSGTGASPLHF
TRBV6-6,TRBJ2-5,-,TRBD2,TGTGCCAGCACTCAGAGTTGGGGACTCGGGGGGGCCCAGTACTTC,CASTQSWGLGGAQYF
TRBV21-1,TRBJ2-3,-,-,TGTGCCAGCAGCAGTTTTTGTCCTGGGAGACGCACAGATACGCAGTATTTT,CASSSFCPGRRTDTQYF
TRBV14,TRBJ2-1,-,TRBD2,TGTGCCAGCAGCCCCCGGACTAGCGGTCACAATGAGCAGTTCTTC,CASSPRTSGHNEQFF
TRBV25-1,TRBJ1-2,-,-,TGTGCCAGCAGCGCCCTCGACACGGGCCCCGCGGGGGAAGGTGGCTACACCTTC,CASSALDTGPAGEGGYTF
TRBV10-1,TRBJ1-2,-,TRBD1,TGCGCCAGCGACAGGGTAGGGGGCTACACCTTC,CASDRVGGYTF
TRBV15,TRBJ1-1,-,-,TGTGCCACCAGCAGAGATCGGGGGTCTCGGTCCGGGGCTTTCTTT,CATSRDRGSRSGAFF
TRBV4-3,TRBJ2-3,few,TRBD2,TGCGCCAGCAGCCAAGTGGCGGGGGGGCGTACAGATACGCAGTATTTT,CASSQVAGGRTDTQYF
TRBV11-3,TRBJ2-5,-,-,TGTGCCAGCAGCTTTGTTCGGGGACAAGAGACCCAGTACTTC,CASSFVRGQETQYF
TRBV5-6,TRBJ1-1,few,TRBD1,TGTGCCAGCAGCGTGACAGGGGGCGGCACTGAAGCTTTCTTT,CASSVTGGGTEAFF
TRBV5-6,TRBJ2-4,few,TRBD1,TGTGCCAGCAGTCAACAGGACAGGGAAGAAAACATTCAGTACTTC,CASSQQDREENIQYF
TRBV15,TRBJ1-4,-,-,TGTGCCACCAGCAGAGATAGGCCAGGGAACGAAAAACTGTTTTTT,CATSRDRPGNEKLFF
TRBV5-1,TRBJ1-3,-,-,TGCGCCAGCAGCTTGGCCTCGGGGACTGGAAACACCATATATTTT,CASSLASGTGNTIYF
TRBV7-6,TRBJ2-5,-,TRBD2,TGTGCCAGCAGCTTCGAACTAGCGGGCGGCGAGACCCAGTACTTC,CASSFELAGGETQYF
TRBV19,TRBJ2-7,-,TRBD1,TGTGCCAGTAGTGGGAGGACAGGGGTCGAGCAGTACTTC,CASSGRTGVEQYF
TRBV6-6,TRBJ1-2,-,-,TGTGCCAGCAGTTACTCGAGGCAGGGGATAGACTATGGCTACACCTTC,CASSYSRQGIDYGYTF
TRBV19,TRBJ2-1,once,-,TGTGCCAGTAGTAAAGTACACCCCTACAATGAGCAGTTCTTC,CASSKVHPYNEQFF